Below are 15 T cell receptor beta chains sequenced from a single sample in a study of human T cells and chemical hapten exposure. Time point meaning: patch test 2, 6 weeks after DPC sensitization. Treatment specified: therapeutic diphenylcyclopropenone sensitization with weekly scalp DPC. In TCRdb, the RACE reads were re-called with MiXCR into one record per CDR3 protein. The repertoire holds 330,000 or so distinct CDR3 sequences, with roughly 6% as singletons. The sequences come from whole blood, collected in connection with sensitization to the hapten diphenylcyclopropenone (DPC). The receptors were gathered from a woman under 30 with alopecia areata. Some clones in this sample may be carry-over from other donors' samples.

The CDR3 nucleotides read TGTGCCAGCTTAGGACAGATCCGAGACACAGATACGCAGTATTTT. Translating it yields CASLGQIRDTDTQYF. V usage is TRBV2 and J usage is TRBJ2-3, with a possible D match to TRBD1 (6 bases). This CDR3 spans 15 amino acids. With 8 bases removed from V and 2 bases from J, the gap between germline ends came to 17 bases. Looked up from germline, CDR1 is SNHLY and CDR2 is FYNNEI. Based on the CDR3 plus reference TRBV2 and TRBJ2-3, the full variable domain is EPEVTQTPSHQVTQMGQEVILRCVPISNHLYFYWYRQILGQKVEFLVSFYNNEISEKSEIFDDQFSVERPDGSNFTLKIRSTKLEDSAMYFCASLGQIRDTDTQYFGPGTRLTVL.

This clonotype was seen only a few times. The chain joins TRBV6-2 or TRBV6-3 to TRBJ2-3; the D gene could be TRBD1 or TRBD2 (5 bases each). Germline-derived CDR1 and CDR2 are MNHEY and SVGEGT. The CDR3 spans 16 residues. The V and J ends lost 6 bases and 3 bases respectively, with 19 bases between them. CDR3 DNA sequence: TGTGCCAGCAGACCACACGGGACCCCAAATACAGATACGCAGTATTTT. It translates to CASRPHGTPNTDTQYF.

J is TRBJ2-3 and V is TRBV12-3 or TRBV12-4; 8 bases fit TRBD2. V was clipped by 6 bases and J by 2 bases; unmatched bases: 7. The CDR3 totals 15 residues. The CDR3 region is CASSLRSGDTDTQYF. The CDR3 bases are TGTGCCAGCAGCCTCCGTAGCGGGGACACAGATACGCAGTATTTT.

This clonotype was picked up many times. The chain employs TRBV4-1 and TRBJ2-1; 8 bases agree with TRBD1. CDR1 and CDR2 (germline): MGHRA, YSYEKL. Trimming removed 5 bases from V and 7 bases from J; junction bases left unmatched: 10. The CDR3 length is 15 residues. CDR3 protein: CASSDGRGLRNEQFF. CDR3 DNA: TGCGCCAGCAGCGATGGCAGGGGGCTTCGGAATGAGCAGTTCTTC.

The chain joins TRBV18 to TRBJ2-2; possibly TRBD2 for D (6 bases). V was clipped by 4 bases and J by 5 bases, with 14 bases between them. The CDR3 runs to 15 residues. CDR1 is KGHSH and CDR2 is LQKENI in the germline V gene. DNA for the CDR3: TGTGCCAGCTCACTGGGACTGACTAGGACCGGGGAGCTGTTTTTT. Translation gives CASSLGLTRTGELFF.

This clonotype came up a few times. The gene calls are TRBV20-1 and TRBJ2-7, with D tentatively TRBD1 (5 bases). The V end was cut by 6 bases, the J end by 6 bases, with 9 bases between. This CDR3 is 10 amino acids long. From germline, CDR1 is DFQATT and CDR2 SNEGSKA (reference sequence). CDR3 nucleotide sequence: TGCAGTGCCCGAGACAGCGAGCAGTACTTC. Translating it yields CSARDSEQYF.

This clonotype was seen ten or more times. The chain uses TRBV5-6 and TRBJ1-1; D gene ambiguous. The CDR3 has 12 residues. CDR1 is SGHDT, CDR2 YYEEEE, per germline. Trimming stripped 2 bases from V and 7 bases from J, with 9 bases between. The CDR3 is CASSLGRSEAFF. DNA of the CDR3: TGTGCCAGCAGCTTAGGGCGAAGTGAAGCTTTCTTT.

This clonotype has a handful of counts. The rearrangement uses TRBV27 and TRBJ2-2; D unclear. Germline V gene sequence: CDR1 MNHEY, CDR2 SMNVEV (reference sequence). CDR3 length: 14 amino acids. Trimming shortened V by 0 bases and J by 3 bases, and 5 bases separated the two germline ends. The CDR3 here is CASSLSRDTGELFF. As DNA, the CDR3 is TGTGCCAGCAGTTTATCCCGGGACACCGGGGAGCTGTTTTTT.

This clonotype was seen repeatedly, ten times or more. The chain combines TRBV29-1 with TRBJ1-2; TRBD1 might be the D (5 bases). V lost 5 bases and J lost 0, with 16 bases in between. The CDR3 consists of 15 residues. Germline V gene sequence: CDR1 SQVTM, CDR2 ANQGSEA. The CDR3 region has the DNA TGCAGCGTTCTCACTCTCCAGGGCTCTAACTATGGCTACACCTTC. Residues: CSVLTLQGSNYGYTF. Based on the CDR3 plus reference TRBV29-1 and TRBJ1-2, the full variable domain is SAVISQKPSRDICQRGTSLTIQCQVDSQVTMMFWYRQQPGQSLTLIATANQGSEATYESGFVIDKFPISRPNLTFSTLTVSNMSPEDSSIYLCSVLTLQGSNYGYTFGSGTRLTVV.

This clonotype was seen a handful of times. J is TRBJ2-5 and V is TRBV5-1, with 8 nucleotides matching TRBD2. The germline V gene has CDR1 SGHRS and CDR2 YFSETQ. With 0 bases clipped from V and 2 bases from J, the junction kept 3 bases outside the gene matches. The CDR3 is made up of 15 amino acids. CDR3 sequence: CASSLVAGGQETQYF. The CDR3 coding sequence is TGCGCCAGCAGCTTGGTGGCGGGGGGACAAGAGACCCAGTACTTC.

The sample holds a few counts of this clonotype. J is TRBJ1-5 and V is TRBV29-1, with TRBD1 matching 8 bases. J was trimmed by 4 bases and V by 6 bases; bases with no gene match: 2. This CDR3 has 12 residues. From germline, CDR1 is SQVTM and CDR2 ANQGSEA. Here the CDR3 DNA reads TGCAGCGTGACAGGGGATAATCAGCCCCAGCATTTT. Residues: CSVTGDNQPQHF.

V usage is TRBV10-3 and J usage is TRBJ2-1; D unclear. The germline gives CDR1 ENHRY, CDR2 SYGVKD. The CDR3 consists of 13 residues. V gave up 2 bases and J gave up 8 bases, with 10 bases separating them. CDR3: CAISEPPYDEQFF. The CDR3 nucleotides read TGTGCCATCAGTGAGCCCCCATATGATGAGCAGTTCTTC.

The CDR3 coding sequence is TGTGCCAGCAGTGCACCCAAGGGCTGGTCTGAAGCTTTCTTT. Translating it yields CASSAPKGWSEAFF. The rearrangement joins TRBV6-5 to TRBJ1-1; D not resolved. The V gene's germline CDR1 is MNHEY and CDR2 SVGAGI. V shed 5 bases and J shed 6 bases, with 16 bases lying between them. This CDR3 has 14 residues.

This clonotype was seen at least ten times. The gene calls are TRBV12-3 or TRBV12-4 and TRBJ1-2, with D hard to call. CDR3 size: 11 residues. The germline V and J ends were trimmed by 3 bases and 6 bases, with 5 bases remaining between them. Here the CDR3 DNA reads TGTGCCAGCAGTTTGAGGGATGGCTACACCTTC. Translating gives CASSLRDGYTF.

This clonotype was counted at least ten times. The V gene is TRBV10-3, the J gene TRBJ1-2, with D perhaps TRBD1 (5 bases). V lost 6 bases and J lost 5, with 16 bases in between. Germline lookup yields CDR1 ENHRY and CDR2 SYGVKD. This CDR3 is 14 amino acids long. The CDR3 coding sequence is TGTGCCATCAGGAGGCACGAAGGGGAATATGGCTACACCTTC. Residues: CAIRRHEGEYGYTF.